Sequencing of this TCR beta chain was carried out in a study of response to subunit inactivated influenza vaccine. Between the trimmed V and J ends, which lost 7 bases and 4 bases, there was a span of 12 bases. The CDR3 has 13 amino acids. TCRdb fed the RT-PCR reads into MiXCR, producing one record per CDR3 protein. The sample has about 570,000 distinct CDR3 sequences, 10% to 12% seen once; the top ten hold approximately 9.9%. The table lists this clonotype with a few counts. These data were likewise used in another study, on T cells expressing NK-cell markers. According to that study: Researchers built TCR beta cDNA using 5'RACE template switching with UMIs. In the group of eight sequenced donors, seven were HCMV-seropositive and one was seronegative. Sorting in several experiments was restricted by an anti-gamma-delta TCR antibody to alpha-beta TCR T cells. For a handful of donors, these clonotypes were likewise the leading ones in the CD3+CD56-NKG2C+ fraction.

The specimen was PBMCs from blood, collected on the day of vaccination. This chain uses TRBV12-3 or TRBV12-4 with TRBJ2-3; D unresolved. The receptor was derived from a man aged 45-65 years who received an inactivated influenza vaccine. CDR3 amino acids: CASTESWSDTQYF. The CDR3 nucleotides are TGTGCCAGCACCGAAAGTTGGTCAGATACGCAGTATTTT.